The 22 T cell receptor beta chains in this list originate from one sample, sequenced in a study of cytomegalovirus exposure and HLA in healthy donors. PCR used 60 Vbeta primers and 13 Jbeta primers. The method was immunoSEQ multiplex PCR; TCRdb's version includes in-frame clones alone and lacks a portion of them. This table holds approximately 120,000 clones, 17% found once. Sequencing used PBMCs. Source of these receptors: a female donor in good health and CMV-seropositive.

The sample holds a few counts of this clone. This chain uses TRBV7-2 with TRBJ2-1, with 10 bases lining up with TRBD2. Germline CDR1 SGHTA, CDR2 FQGNSA. With V trimmed by 7 bases and J by 7 bases, 13 bases remained unmatched. This CDR3 comprises 16 residues. CDR3 nucleotides: TGTGCCAGCATCCGACGAGCGGGAGGGCGGTTAAATGAGCAGTTCTTC. Amino acid sequence: CASIRRAGGRLNEQFF.

This rearrangement joins TRBV10-3 to TRBJ1-4; D ambiguous. The CDR3 length is 12 residues. The V gene lost 0 bases and the J gene lost 8 bases, with 4 bases spanning the gap. Germline assignment: CDR1 ENHRY and CDR2 SYGVKD. CDR3 residues: CAISESREKLFF. Here the CDR3 DNA reads TGTGCCATCAGTGAGTCCAGGGAAAAACTGTTTTTT.

The sample holds a few counts of this clone. This rearrangement joins TRBV9 to TRBJ2-7; D perhaps matches TRBD2 (6 bases). The CDR3 has 15 residues. Germline-derived CDR1 and CDR2 are SGDLS and YYNGEE. The V and J ends lost 3 bases and 2 bases respectively, with 15 bases between them. The CDR3 bases are TGTGCCAGCAGCGCGGGACTTTTCCAACCCTACGAGCAGTACTTC. This sequence encodes CASSAGLFQPYEQYF.

The chain uses TRBV6-6 and TRBJ2-5, with 8 bases identical to TRBD1. Trimming at V came to 6 bases and at J to 2 bases, leaving 8 bases not matched to a gene. CDR1 and CDR2 from the germline V gene are MNHNY and SVGAGI (reference sequence). The CDR3 spans 15 residues. CDR3 in amino acids: CASSHRQGKQETQYF. CDR3 nucleotide sequence: TGTGCCAGCAGCCACCGACAGGGGAAACAAGAGACCCAGTACTTC.

This clone was counted a few times. The V and J genes are TRBV7-8 and TRBJ2-7, with D possibly matching TRBD2 (5 bases). This CDR3 contains 12 residues. The germline V gene has CDR1 SGHVS and CDR2 FQNEAQ. V was shortened by 4 bases and J by 5 bases, with 9 bases between the two germline ends. The chain's CDR3 is CASSSWRDEQYF. As DNA, the CDR3 is TGTGCCAGCAGCTCGTGGCGGGACGAGCAGTACTTC.

The chain joins TRBV19 to TRBJ2-6; tentatively, D is TRBD1 (5 bases). The CDR3 spans 17 residues. CDR1 LNHDA and CDR2 SQIVND come from the germline V gene (reference sequence). V was shortened by 5 bases and J by 0 bases, with 14 bases between the two germline ends. CDR3 region: CASSVTGHVSGANVLTF. CDR3 sequence (DNA): TGTGCCAGTAGTGTCACCGGACACGTCTCTGGGGCCAACGTCCTGACTTTC.

The rearrangement joins TRBV6-5 to TRBJ2-5; possible D gene TRBD1, 6 bases. The CDR3 loop spans 15 amino acids. The V gene lost 0 bases and the J gene lost 3 bases, with 11 bases spanning the gap. CDR1 and CDR2 (germline): MNHEY, SVGAGI. CDR3 residues: CASSYSMDREETQYF. The CDR3 bases are TGTGCCAGCAGTTACTCGATGGACAGAGAAGAGACCCAGTACTTC.

This chain joins TRBV19 and TRBJ1-2; 9 nucleotides align to TRBD1. The CDR3 loop spans 15 amino acids. Germline V CDR1 and CDR2: LNHDA, SQIVND (reference sequence). The V segment lost 1 base and the J segment 7 bases; nucleotides outside the gene matches: 7. The CDR3, as DNA: TGTGCCAGTAGTATAGCACAGGGGGCGACCTCTGGCTACACCTTC. Protein product: CASSIAQGATSGYTF.

This chain joins TRBV13 and TRBJ2-3; 8 nucleotides align to TRBD2. The CDR3 is 21 amino acids. The V segment lost 0 bases and the J segment 2 bases; nucleotides outside the gene matches: 19. CDR1 is PRHDT and CDR2 is FYEKMQ in the germline V gene (reference sequence). Here the CDR3 DNA reads TGTGCCAGCAGCTTAGGCCTAGCGCGGACTAGCCCCATCCGAGACACAGATACGCAGTATTTT. Translated: CASSLGLARTSPIRDTDTQYF.

This chain joins TRBV5-6 and TRBJ1-5, with 9 bases lining up with TRBD1. Trimming took 3 bases from V and 7 from J; bases not matched to a gene: 2. Per germline, CDR1 SGHDT and CDR2 YYEEEE. This CDR3 is 13 amino acids long. The CDR3 DNA reads TGTGCCAGCAGCTGGGGACAGGGACAGCCCCAGCATTTT. Protein: CASSWGQGQPQHF.

There are a few counts of this clone. This sequence joins TRBV13 and TRBJ1-1; 11 bases agree with TRBD1. The CDR3 has 18 residues. Per the germline V gene, CDR1 is PRHDT and CDR2 is FYEKMQ (reference sequence). J lost 1 base, V lost 0 bases, and 7 bases had no gene match. DNA for the CDR3: TGTGCCAGCAGCTTAGGCGAGGACAGGGGGCGAGGGAACACTGAAGCTTTCTTT. Encoded protein: CASSLGEDRGRGNTEAFF.

V usage is TRBV2 and J usage is TRBJ2-7, with 8 positions matching TRBD1. J gave up 0 bases and V 0 bases, and 4 bases lay outside the gene matches. CDR1 and CDR2 from the germline V gene are SNHLY and FYNNEI. This CDR3 spans 16 amino acids. Written as DNA, the CDR3 is TGTGCCAGCAGTGAAGCGCAGACAGGGGACTCCTACGAGCAGTACTTC. Translating it yields CASSEAQTGDSYEQYF.

This chain links TRBV5-1 with TRBJ2-5, with 9 positions matching TRBD1. The CDR3 runs to 14 residues. Germline CDR1 SGHRS, CDR2 YFSETQ. The V and J ends lost 0 bases and 9 bases, in that order; junction bases with no gene match: 6. CDR3 protein: CASSLEQGARAQYF. The CDR3 DNA reads as TGCGCCAGCAGCTTGGAACAGGGGGCGCGGGCCCAGTACTTC.

This clone was seen a few times. The J gene is TRBJ2-1, the V gene TRBV6-4; D is possibly TRBD2 (7 bases). Trimming pared 2 bases from V and 13 bases from J, leaving 12 bases between. Germline values: CDR1 MRHNA, CDR2 SNTAGT. The CDR3 runs 12 residues. The CDR3 reads CASSDGGARQFF. The DNA for the CDR3 is TGTGCCAGCAGTGACGGGGGGGCGCGACAGTTCTTC.

This clone was picked up a small number of times. The J gene is TRBJ2-1, the V gene TRBV5-6; TRBD2 aligns across 7 bases. Germline CDR1 SGHDT, CDR2 YYEEEE. V lost 1 base and J lost 14; bases outside the gene matches: 9. This CDR3 comprises 13 residues. CDR3 sequence reads: CASSLTSGANKFF. The CDR3 DNA is TGTGCCAGCAGCTTGACAAGCGGGGCGAATAAGTTCTTC.

J is TRBJ1-1 and V is TRBV12-5; D gene uncertain. The CDR3 is 10 amino acids. Germline CDR1 and CDR2: LGHNT and FRNRAP. With 6 bases removed from V and 7 bases from J, the gap between germline ends came to 6 bases. The CDR3 DNA reads TGTGCTAGTGGCCCCAATGAAGCTTTCTTT. Its translation: CASGPNEAFF. Complete variable domain (other parts from reference TRBV12-5 and TRBJ1-1): DARVTQTPRHKVTEMGQEVTMRCQPILGHNTVFWYRQTMMQGLELLAYFRNRAPLDDSGMPKDRFSAEMPDATLATLKIQPSEPRDSAVYFCASGPNEAFFGQGTRLTVV.

The chain has TRBV18 and TRBJ1-5, with 10 positions matching TRBD1. This CDR3 has 15 residues. Per germline, CDR1 KGHSH and CDR2 LQKENI. J lost 5 bases, V lost 3 bases, and 4 bases had no gene match. The CDR3 spells CASSPLGTGDQPQHF. For the CDR3, the DNA is TGTGCCAGCTCACCTTTGGGGACAGGGGATCAGCCCCAGCATTTT.

This clone was detected only a few times. The conserved phenylalanine or tryptophan normally closing the CDR3 is absent here, so this likely arose from a read error. No DNA is shown, since the ends of the CDR3 on it are uncertain; the CDR3 is the one TCRdb lists. The chain recombines TRBV6-5 with TRBJ2-2; the listed D gene, TRBD1, was not tested against the DNA. Germline V gives CDR1 MNHEY, CDR2 SVGAGI. The CDR3 adds up to 14 amino acids, both ends counted. Here the CDR3 reads CASSYMSEAGEMFL.

The table lists this clone with a few counts. The chain couples TRBV28 to TRBJ2-3; D is perhaps TRBD1 (8 bases). This CDR3 region has 14 residues. Per the germline V gene, CDR1 is MDHEN and CDR2 is SYDVKM. V was cut by 8 bases and J by 4 bases, with 16 bases left in between. This chain's CDR3 is CASHRQGRADTQYF. Here the CDR3 DNA reads TGTGCCAGCCACCGACAGGGGAGGGCAGATACGCAGTATTTT.

The chain recombines TRBV4-1 with TRBJ2-7, with D perhaps matching TRBD2 (5 bases). Trimming took off 0 bases at V and 1 base at J, with 10 bases between the two ends. The germline CDR1 and CDR2 sequences are MGHRA and YSYEKL. The CDR3 is 15 residues long. For the CDR3, the DNA is TGCGCCAGCAGCCAAGAAGGGAGATGGTCCTACGAGCAGTACTTC. Translating gives CASSQEGRWSYEQYF.

The genes are TRBV30 and TRBJ1-1; no clear D. V lost 3 bases, J lost 3 bases, and 14 bases lay in between. The CDR3 is 14 amino acids. CDR1 and CDR2 (germline): GTSNPN, SVGIG (reference sequence). In nucleotides, the CDR3 is TGTGCCTGGAGGCTTGAGGGCGGATACACTGAAGCTTTCTTT. This encodes CAWRLEGGYTEAFF.

The rearrangement joins TRBV5-6 to TRBJ2-3; 7 bases align to TRBD1. This CDR3 is 14 amino acids long. From germline, CDR1 is SGHDT and CDR2 YYEEEE. The V and J ends lost 4 bases and 2 bases, in that order; junction bases with no gene match: 4. CDR3 in amino acids: CASSKTGNTDTQYF. CDR3 in DNA: TGTGCCAGCAGCAAGACAGGGAACACAGATACGCAGTATTTT.